What follows are 22 T cell receptor beta chains derived from one specimen sequenced in a study of blood T cell repertoires in COVID-19. Profiled with immunoSEQ multiplex PCR; TCRdb holds only in-frame clones, not every one. The data contain 150,000 or so clones, over 70% of them singletons. Sequencing was done on a sample of peripheral blood. These receptors came from a human donor in a cohort sampled during active COVID-19.

V and J are TRBV30 and TRBJ1-1; the match to TRBD1 covers 9 bases. This CDR3 comprises 14 residues. Germline loops: CDR1 GTSNPN, CDR2 SVGIG (reference sequence). V lost 3 bases to trimming and J lost 3 bases; unmatched junction nucleotides: 5. The CDR3, as DNA: TGTGCCTGGAGCCTGACAGGGGGTGACACTGAAGCTTTCTTT. Translated, it gives CAWSLTGGDTEAFF.

The chain uses TRBV4-3 and TRBJ2-1; TRBD2 matches 10 bases. Germline V gene sequence: CDR1 LGHNA, CDR2 YSLEER. Trimming took 5 bases from V and 8 from J; bases not matched to a gene: 9. This CDR3 is built from 15 residues. The CDR3 sequence: CASSSRLAGYYEQFF. The CDR3 DNA follows: TGCGCCAGCAGCTCCAGACTAGCGGGTTATTATGAGCAGTTCTTC.

The chain recombines TRBV7-9 with TRBJ2-1, with D perhaps matching TRBD2 (7 bases). V dropped 7 bases and J dropped 5 bases, with 15 bases sitting between them. The CDR3 contains 14 residues. The germline V gene encodes CDR1 SEHNR and CDR2 FQNEAQ (reference sequence). This chain's CDR3 is CASIPGRGDNEQFF. The CDR3 region has the DNA TGTGCCAGCATCCCGGGGAGGGGGGACAATGAGCAGTTCTTC. The full variable domain, completed using reference TRBV7-9 and TRBJ2-1, is DTGVSQNPRHKITKRGQNVTFRCDPISEHNRLYWYRQTLGQGPEFLTYFQNEAQLEKSRLLSDRFSAERPKGSFSTLEIQRTEQGDSAMYLCASIPGRGDNEQFFGPGTRLTVL.

This sequence joins TRBV7-2 and TRBJ2-3, with D perhaps TRBD1 (6 bases). The V gene's germline CDR1 is SGHTA and CDR2 FQGNSA. With 1 base removed from V and 5 bases from J, the gap between germline ends came to 10 bases. This CDR3 is built from 14 residues. Written as DNA, the CDR3 is TGTGCCAGCAGCTTAGACAGGGCGCGAGATACGCAGTATTTT. This codes for CASSLDRARDTQYF.

The V and J genes are TRBV5-4 and TRBJ2-6; D is undetermined. The CDR3 is 15 residues long. The V end lost 2 bases, the J end lost 0 bases, and 6 bases lay between the germline ends. The germline CDR1 and CDR2 sequences are SGHNT and YYREEE (reference sequence). The DNA for the CDR3 is TGTGCCAGCAGCTTAGACAACTCTGGGGCCAACGTCCTGACTTTC. Its protein product is CASSLDNSGANVLTF.

The sample holds a few counts of this clone. The chain carries TRBV27 and TRBJ2-1, with D possibly matching TRBD2 (6 bases). This CDR3 is 14 amino acids long. With 6 bases removed from V and 0 bases from J, the gap between germline ends came to 9 bases. CDR1 is MNHEY and CDR2 is SMNVEV in the germline V gene (reference sequence). CDR3 residues: CASSGSLSYNEQFF. The CDR3, as DNA: TGTGCCAGCAGCGGGAGCCTCTCCTACAATGAGCAGTTCTTC.

V gene TRBV7-2 combines with J gene TRBJ2-1; D uncertain. CDR1 is SGHTA, CDR2 FQGNSA, per germline. There are 13 residues in the CDR3. The germline V and J ends were trimmed by 8 bases and 1 base, with 9 bases remaining between them. For the CDR3, the DNA is TGTGCCAGCCGTCGCGTTTCCTACAATGAGCAGTTCTTC. It encodes CASRRVSYNEQFF.

V is TRBV18 and J is TRBJ2-7; D is perhaps TRBD1 (6 bases). V was clipped by 3 bases and J by 6 bases, with 12 bases between them. The length of the CDR3 is 13 residues. Germline V lookup: CDR1 KGHSH, CDR2 LQKENI. CDR3 residues: CASSPAWGREQYV. In nucleotides, the CDR3 is TGTGCCAGCTCACCGGCTTGGGGGCGCGAGCAGTACGTC.

This chain uses TRBV10-3 with TRBJ2-3; D is possibly TRBD2 (5 bases). V was clipped by 5 bases and J by 2 bases, with 14 bases between them. The CDR3 spans 15 residues. Germline loops: CDR1 ENHRY, CDR2 SYGVKD. The chain's CDR3 is CAISPIAKNTDTQYF. Written as DNA, the CDR3 is TGTGCCATCAGTCCGATAGCGAAGAACACAGATACGCAGTATTTT.

The CDR3 region is CASSPNRQEDTEAFF. CDR3 nucleotide sequence: TGTGCCAGCTCACCAAATCGGCAAGAGGACACTGAAGCTTTCTTT. The V call is TRBV18, the J call TRBJ1-1; unclear D gene. The CDR3 has 15 residues. Germline CDR1 is KGHSH and CDR2 is LQKENI. V lost 2 bases, J lost 3 bases, and 13 bases lay in between.

The CDR3: CASSQDRLAGGRLTDTQYF. In nucleotides, the CDR3 is TGTGCCAGCAGCCAAGATCGGCTAGCGGGGGGACGACTCACAGATACGCAGTATTTT. This sequence joins TRBV14 and TRBJ2-3, with 11 bases matching TRBD2. Germline V lookup: CDR1 SGHDN, CDR2 FVKESK. This CDR3 has 19 amino acids. Trimming took 0 bases from V and 2 from J; bases not matched to a gene: 10.

The rearrangement links TRBV25-1 to TRBJ1-4, with 7 bases matching TRBD1. Germline CDR1 is MGHDK and CDR2 is SYGVNS. The J segment lost 4 bases and the V segment lost 8 bases, leaving 4 bases of the junction unmatched. CDR3 length: 13 amino acids. The CDR3 nucleotides read TGTGCCAGCCGGGACAGCTATAATGAAAAACTGTTTTTT. Translating it yields CASRDSYNEKLFF.

The V and J genes are TRBV12-3 or TRBV12-4 and TRBJ2-5; D uncertain. With 0 bases removed from V and 5 bases from J, the gap between germline ends came to 4 bases. The CDR3 consists of 12 residues. The CDR3 here is CASSLAAETQYF. In DNA, the CDR3 is TGTGCCAGCAGTTTAGCAGCGGAGACCCAGTACTTC.

This clone came up a few times. The gene calls are TRBV9 and TRBJ2-1; 9 bases fit TRBD1. The J segment lost 4 bases and the V segment lost 3 bases, leaving 2 bases of the junction unmatched. Germline loops: CDR1 SGDLS, CDR2 YYNGEE. The CDR3 is 14 amino acids. CDR3 protein: CASSGGTGYNEQFF. The CDR3 bases are TGTGCCAGCAGCGGGGGGACAGGGTACAATGAGCAGTTCTTC.

The chain employs TRBV19 and TRBJ2-5; 10 bases map to TRBD1. CDR1 is LNHDA, CDR2 SQIVND, per germline (reference sequence). The length of the CDR3 is 17 residues. V trimming: 3 bases; J trimming: 5 bases; junction bases outside the gene matches: 12. The CDR3 is CASSISGDRGARETQYF. DNA for the CDR3: TGTGCCAGTAGTATTAGTGGGGACAGGGGAGCGAGGGAGACCCAGTACTTC.

V and J are TRBV19 and TRBJ1-2; no reliable D call. V gave up 6 bases and J gave up 0 bases, with 14 bases separating them. CDR3 length equals 15 residues. Germline CDR1 and CDR2: LNHDA and SQIVND (reference sequence). CDR3 bases: TGTGCCAGTAGATCAGCGCGGAATACTAACTATGGCTACACCTTC. Translating it yields CASRSARNTNYGYTF. The variable domain in full, with the rest retrieved from reference TRBV19 and TRBJ1-2, is DGGITQSPKYLFRKEGQNVTLSCEQNLNHDAMYWYRQDPGQGLRLIYYSQIVNDFQKGDIAEGYSVSREKKESFPLTVTSAQKNPTAFYLCASRSARNTNYGYTFGSGTRLTVV.

The V gene is TRBV3-1 (or the pseudogene TRBV3-2), the J gene TRBJ1-3; D perhaps matches TRBD1 (6 bases). There are 14 residues in the CDR3. V was shortened by 3 bases and J by 4 bases, with 10 bases between the two germline ends. The germline gives CDR1 LGHDT, CDR2 YNNKEL (reference sequence). For the CDR3, the DNA is TGTGCCAGCAGCCAGCGGACAGCGGGAAACACCATATATTTT. Translated: CASSQRTAGNTIYF.

A note on this clone: This specimen includes other DNA sequences encoding the same CDR3. The chain combines TRBV5-1 with TRBJ1-5; no definite D call. This CDR3 has 15 amino acids. Germline lookup yields CDR1 SGHRS and CDR2 YFSETQ. With 0 bases removed from V and 0 bases from J, the gap between germline ends came to 7 bases. The CDR3 DNA is TGCGCCAGCAGCTTGGCCGGGGATAGCAATCAGCCCCAGCATTTT. It encodes CASSLAGDSNQPQHF. Using reference TRBV5-1 and TRBJ1-5 for the parts outside the CDR3, the full variable domain is KAGVTQTPRYLIKTRGQQVTLSCSPISGHRSVSWYQQTPGQGLQFLFEYFSETQRNKGNFPGRFSGRQFSNSRSEMNVSTLELGDSALYLCASSLAGDSNQPQHFGDGTRLSIL.

The J gene is TRBJ2-1, the V gene TRBV25-1, with unresolved D. V was trimmed by 4 bases and J by 6 bases, leaving 10 bases between them. The germline V gene encodes CDR1 MGHDK and CDR2 SYGVNS. The CDR3 is 13 residues long. In nucleotides, the CDR3 is TGTGCCAGCAGTGGTTACAGCCTCAATGAGCAGTTCTTC. Amino acid sequence: CASSGYSLNEQFF.

The V and J genes are TRBV3-1 (or the pseudogene TRBV3-2) and TRBJ2-7, with a possible D match to TRBD1 (5 bases). The CDR3 contains 14 residues. Germline V gene sequence: CDR1 LGHDT, CDR2 YNNKEL (reference sequence). V shed 3 bases and J shed 3 bases, with 12 bases lying between them. CDR3 nucleotides: TGTGCCAGCAGCCATTGGGGCAGGGACTACGAGCAGTACGTC. Its protein product is CASSHWGRDYEQYV.

This CDR3 is CASSLTGRESPLHF. In DNA, the CDR3 is TGCGCCAGCAGCTTAACAGGGAGAGAGTCACCCCTCCACTTT. The chain carries TRBV5-1 and TRBJ1-6; weak D call: TRBD1 (6 bases). V was cut by 2 bases and J by 10 bases, with 13 bases left in between. Germline CDR1 reads SGHRS; CDR2 reads YFSETQ. This CDR3 is built from 14 residues.

This clone was observed a few times. The rearrangement uses TRBV5-1 and TRBJ2-1; TRBD1 matches at 12 bases. With V trimmed by 4 bases and J by 7 bases, 9 bases remained unmatched. Germline values: CDR1 SGHRS, CDR2 YFSETQ. The CDR3 runs to 16 residues. DNA for the CDR3: TGCGCCAGCAGCCCGGCCGGGACAGGGGGCTCGAATGAGCAGTTCTTC. Protein product: CASSPAGTGGSNEQFF.